Following are 27 T cell receptor beta chains from one sample sequenced in a study of blood T cells in healthy people across ages. Primers used in a second PCR of roughly 6 to 12 cycles were a sample-barcoded 5' primer and a J-beta primer mix. Each CDR3 protein gets one entry after TCRdb re-called the 5' RACE reads with MiXCR. Among about 1.8 million distinct CDR3 sequences, roughly 49% were seen once, and the ten largest hold 2.1%. Sequencing was performed on blood. These receptors all stem from a middle-aged woman in good health.

This clonotype was detected a few times. The chain combines TRBV21-1 with TRBJ1-2; the listed D gene, TRBD1, was not tested against the DNA. TRBV21-1 is a known pseudogene. The CDR3 is 13 residues long. CDR3 nucleotides: TGTGCCAGCAGGACAGATCTTCCTTATGGCTACACCTTC. Translated, it gives CASRTDLPYGYTF.

The gene calls are TRBV6-2 or TRBV6-3 and TRBJ2-5; TRBD1 matches 10 bases. V lost 5 bases and J lost 4; bases outside the gene matches: 7. The CDR3 covers 15 residues. CDR1 and CDR2 (germline): MNHEY, SVGEGT. CDR3 in amino acids: CASSRDRGQVETQYF. In nucleotides, the CDR3 is TGTGCCAGCAGTCGTGACAGGGGGCAGGTAGAGACCCAGTACTTC.

As regards this clonotype: One junction end disagrees with the germline gene, perhaps due to a read error. The rearrangement joins TRBV7-3 to TRBJ1-2; 10 nucleotides agree with TRBD1. The length of the CDR3 is 15 residues. Germline CDR1 is SGHTA and CDR2 is FQGTGA. For the CDR3, the DNA is TGTGCCAGCAGCCCCGGGACAGGGGCCTTTAGTGGCTACACCTTT. Residues: CASSPGTGAFSGYTF.

The chain is built from TRBV5-1 and TRBJ2-7; the match to TRBD1 covers 7 bases. Germline V gene data show CDR1 as SGHRS and CDR2 as YFSETQ. The trim removed 1 base at V and 0 bases at J, leaving 10 bases unmatched. The CDR3 has 17 residues. This chain's CDR3 is CASSLTPPGQISYEQYF. The CDR3 coding sequence is TGCGCCAGCAGCTTGACCCCACCGGGACAGATCTCCTACGAGCAGTACTTC.

The J gene is TRBJ2-5, the V gene TRBV28, with 9 positions matching TRBD1. Per the germline V gene, CDR1 is MDHEN and CDR2 is SYDVKM. This CDR3 is 16 amino acids long. V lost 5 bases and J lost 11; bases outside the gene matches: 18. CDR3 DNA: TGTGCCAGCAGTCGGGACAGGGCCCTATTATACAATGAGCAGTACTTC. Its translation is CASSRDRALLYNEQYF.

To note about this clonotype: Compared with germline, one end of the junction differs, possibly owing to a read error. CDR3 loop: CASSQDGTAANHGYTF. The CDR3 DNA reads as TGTGCCAGCAGCCAAGATGGGACCGCAGCTAACCATGGCTACACCTTC. This chain links TRBV7-9 with TRBJ1-2, with D perhaps matching TRBD1 (5 bases). From germline, CDR1 is SEHNR and CDR2 FQNEAQ (reference sequence). The CDR3 spans 16 residues.

This sequence joins TRBV2 and TRBJ2-4; D gene unclear. Trimming stripped 4 bases from V and 6 bases from J, with 13 bases between. Per the germline V gene, CDR1 is SNHLY and CDR2 is FYNNEI. This CDR3 contains 14 residues. Here the CDR3 DNA reads TGTGCCAGCAGTGCTAGTATCAGGTCAAACATTCAGTACTTC. Protein: CASSASIRSNIQYF.

V and J are TRBV20-1 and TRBJ2-3; 11 bases are a match to TRBD2. Looked up from germline, CDR1 is DFQATT and CDR2 is SNEGSKA (reference sequence). J lost 4 bases, V lost 6 bases, and 9 bases had no gene match. This CDR3 has 15 amino acids. The CDR3: CSARGLAVGADTQYF. CDR3 bases: TGCAGTGCCCGGGGACTAGCGGTAGGGGCAGATACGCAGTATTTT.

The CDR3 bases are TGTGCCACCAGCAGGGAACTAGCGGGGGGAAAGCAGTTCTTC. Its translation is CATSRELAGGKQFF. V usage is TRBV15 and J usage is TRBJ2-1, with 12 nucleotides matching TRBD2. The V gene's germline CDR1 is LNHNV and CDR2 YYDKDF (reference sequence). The CDR3 has 14 residues. The V and J ends lost 3 bases and 11 bases, in that order; junction bases with no gene match: 5.

The CDR3 DNA reads as TGTGCCAGCAGTTATGGGGGCCACGGAAATCAGCCCCAGCATTTT. Protein product: CASSYGGHGNQPQHF. This chain links TRBV6-2 or TRBV6-3 with TRBJ1-5, with D possibly matching TRBD1 (6 bases). The CDR3 has 15 amino acids. In germline, CDR1 is MNHEY, CDR2 SVGEGT. The germline V and J ends were trimmed by 3 bases and 4 bases, with 13 bases remaining between them.

This clonotype showed up just a few times. The rearrangement joins TRBV7-2 to TRBJ2-1; the match to TRBD1 covers 9 bases. This CDR3 has 15 amino acids. V dropped 2 bases and J dropped 6; count of bases not matched to a gene: 5. The germline V gene has CDR1 SGHTA and CDR2 FQGNSA. The chain's CDR3 is CASSLRDRARNEQFF. CDR3 DNA sequence: TGTGCCAGCAGCTTAAGGGACAGGGCACGCAATGAGCAGTTCTTC.

The chain carries TRBV6-5 and TRBJ2-5; 9 nucleotides agree with TRBD2. V dropped 10 bases and J dropped 5; count of bases not matched to a gene: 8. This CDR3 has 13 residues. Germline V gene lookup returns CDR1 MNHEY and CDR2 SVGAGI. The CDR3 DNA reads as TGTGCCATTGGGGGGCTAGCGGGGGAGACCCAGTACTTC. This gives the protein CAIGGLAGETQYF.

The chain combines TRBV7-2 with TRBJ2-1, with D possibly matching TRBD2 (5 bases). CDR3 length equals 20 residues. Trimming removed 1 base from V and 8 bases from J, with 30 bases in between. Germline V gene sequence: CDR1 SGHTA, CDR2 FQGNSA. The CDR3 is CASSLESLPPRAYKNDEQFF. CDR3 DNA: TGTGCCAGCAGCTTAGAAAGCCTCCCCCCGCGGGCCTACAAAAACGATGAGCAGTTCTTC.

A word on this clonotype: Being one base from a much bigger clone, this may be a read error. The CDR3 sequence is CVTRGGDDKTQYF. CDR3 DNA sequence: TGTGTCACCAGGGGAGGGGATGACAAGACCCAGTACTTC. The chain joins TRBV15 to TRBJ2-5; a possible D gene is TRBD2 (7 bases). Per the germline V gene, CDR1 is LNHNV and CDR2 is YYDKDF (reference sequence). The CDR3 totals 13 residues.

J is TRBJ2-1 and V is TRBV5-1; D is ambiguous. From germline, CDR1 is SGHRS and CDR2 YFSETQ. Trimming took 4 bases from V and 0 from J, leaving 14 bases between them. The CDR3 has 16 amino acids. The CDR3 DNA reads as TGCGCCAGCAGCCCCCAAGGACGGATCTCCTACAATGAGCAGTTCTTC. Protein product: CASSPQGRISYNEQFF.

J is TRBJ2-3 and V is TRBV4-1; 8 bases fit TRBD2. CDR3 length equals 17 residues. The ends lost 4 bases at V and 0 bases at J; junction bases unmatched: 9. The germline gives CDR1 MGHRA, CDR2 YSYEKL. The CDR3 DNA is TGCGCCAGCAGCCTCGGAACAGCGGGGGTTAGCACAGATACGCAGTATTTT. This translates into CASSLGTAGVSTDTQYF.

The chain combines TRBV20-1 with TRBJ2-1; 8 nucleotides align to TRBD1. Germline CDR1 is DFQATT and CDR2 is SNEGSKA (reference sequence). V gave up 5 bases and J gave up 8 bases; unmatched junction bases: 14. There are 15 residues in the CDR3. The CDR3 nucleotides are TGCAGTGCTTCCGGACCGGACAGGGTTGGCTATGAGCAGTTCTTC. Encoded protein: CSASGPDRVGYEQFF.

The chain couples TRBV5-1 to TRBJ1-4, with TRBD1 as a possible D gene (6 bases). Germline values: CDR1 SGHRS, CDR2 YFSETQ. Trimming shortened V by 0 bases and J by 6 bases, and 12 bases separated the two germline ends. This CDR3 is built from 15 residues. CDR3 coding DNA: TGCGCCAGCAGCTTGGCAGGGGCGGATCATGAAAAACTGTTTTTT. It is translated as CASSLAGADHEKLFF.

Worth noting for this clonotype: An end of the junction does not agree with germline; a read error may underlie this. DNA for the CDR3: TGTGCCTGCAGCCAAGAGGGCAACAGGGGTCACGAGCAGTACTTC. The encoded protein is CACSQEGNRGHEQYF. This chain connects TRBV14 to TRBJ2-7; 7 bases are shared with TRBD1. This CDR3 spans 15 amino acids. Germline CDR1 is SGHDN and CDR2 is FVKESK. The whole variable domain, remainder taken from reference TRBV14 and TRBJ2-7, is EAGVTQFPSHSVIEKGQTVTLRCDPISGHDNLYWYRRVMGKEIKFLLHFVKESKQDESGMPNNRFLAERTGGTYSTLKVQPAELEDSGVYFCACSQEGNRGHEQYFGPGTRLTVT.

For the CDR3, the DNA is TGCGCCAGCAGCGTTCAACAGGGGGATATTCGCCAAGCTTTCTTT. Its translation is CASSVQQGDIRQAFF. The rearrangement joins TRBV4-1 to TRBJ1-1, with 8 bases identical to TRBD1. CDR3 size: 15 residues. Germline V CDR1 and CDR2: MGHRA, YSYEKL. After removal of 5 bases from V and 9 bases from J, the junction contained 14 bases not matched to a gene.

This clonotype was seen a few times. The V gene is TRBV24-1, the J gene TRBJ2-3; unclear D gene. This CDR3 region has 16 residues. Germline V CDR1 and CDR2: KGHDR, SFDVKD. V was pared by 1 base and J by 0 bases, with 10 bases between. The CDR3 sequence: CATSDFGKTSTDTQYF. CDR3 in DNA: TGTGCCACCAGTGATTTCGGAAAAACTAGCACAGATACGCAGTATTTT.

The chain combines TRBV29-1 with TRBJ2-3; D is unresolved. Germline V gene sequence: CDR1 SQVTM, CDR2 ANQGSEA. Between the trimmed V and J ends, which lost 3 bases and 0 bases, there was a span of 7 bases. CDR3 length: 13 amino acids. Written as DNA, the CDR3 is TGCAGCGTTGAGGGCCTTAGCACAGATACGCAGTATTTT. Translation: CSVEGLSTDTQYF.

V is TRBV20-1 and J is TRBJ1-2; 7 bases agree with TRBD1. The CDR3 runs to 13 residues. CDR1 is DFQATT, CDR2 SNEGSKA, per germline (reference sequence). V lost 6 bases, J lost 8 bases, and 12 bases stayed unmatched. The CDR3 sequence: CSAKNHRGEGYTF. The DNA of the CDR3 is TGCAGTGCAAAAAATCACAGGGGTGAAGGCTACACCTTC.

V and J are TRBV7-9 and TRBJ2-1, with a possible D match to TRBD1 (5 bases). This CDR3 region has 13 residues. Trimming shortened V by 9 bases and J by 4 bases, and 13 bases separated the two germline ends. From germline, CDR1 is SEHNR and CDR2 FQNEAQ (reference sequence). CDR3 DNA: TGTGCCAGTGGCCCCAAGGGGTACAATGAGCAGTTCTTC. Protein product: CASGPKGYNEQFF.

This clonotype showed up just a few times. The chain is built from TRBV7-4 and TRBJ2-1; TRBD1 agrees at 9 bases. Per germline, CDR1 SGHVT and CDR2 SQSDAQ. V trimming: 6 bases; J trimming: 6 bases; junction bases outside the gene matches: 9. The CDR3 consists of 15 residues. This chain's CDR3 is CASSRRDRACNEQFF. For the CDR3, the DNA is TGTGCCAGCAGTCGAAGGGACAGGGCGTGCAATGAGCAGTTCTTC.

The chain has TRBV6-1 and TRBJ2-5, with no clear D. The CDR3 loop spans 15 amino acids. Germline-derived CDR1 and CDR2 are MNHNS and SASEGT. With 3 bases removed from V and 4 bases from J, the gap between germline ends came to 15 bases. In nucleotides, the CDR3 is TGTGCCAGCAGTGATCAAGCGAGGTTATTAGAGACCCAGTACTTC. This sequence encodes CASSDQARLLETQYF.

The genes are TRBV5-6 and TRBJ1-4; 8 nucleotides align to TRBD1. The CDR3 is made up of 16 amino acids. Germline V CDR1 and CDR2: SGHDT, YYEEEE. The V gene end was trimmed by 0 bases and the J gene end by 6 bases; junction bases not matched to a gene: 7. Here the CDR3 DNA reads TGTGCCAGCAGCTTGGGGTGGGGACAGGTCGATGAAAAACTGTTTTTT. Protein sequence: CASSLGWGQVDEKLFF.